A single sample is the source of the 16 T cell receptor beta chains below, sequenced in a study of T cells in Graves' hyperthyroidism and ophthalmopathy. Amplified TCR beta CDR3 regions derived from RNA transcripts. Initially, a first-round RT-PCR of the TCR CDR3 employed the HTBI primer set. TCRdb itself ran the multiplex PCR reads through MiXCR, one entry per CDR3 protein. The top ten hold 3.8% of the sample, which has hundreds of thousands of distinct CDR3 sequences, 16% seen once. The sequencing sample was made of blood. These receptors were collected from a young woman with Graves' hyperthyroidism.

Ten or more counts support this clonotype. The chain's CDR3 is CAISDTNSGEQFF. CDR3 DNA sequence: TGTGCCATCAGTGACACAAATAGCGGGGAGCAGTTCTTC. The gene calls are TRBV10-3 and TRBJ2-1; 7 bases map to TRBD2. The CDR3 totals 13 residues. The germline V gene has CDR1 ENHRY and CDR2 SYGVKD. The junction had 6 bases not matched to a gene; V was cut back by 3 bases and J by 10 bases.

This chain links TRBV6-1 with TRBJ1-6; 10 bases line up with TRBD1. Trimming cost V 2 bases and J 11 bases; bases outside gene matches: 3. CDR3 size: 14 residues. Germline V gene lookup returns CDR1 MNHNS and CDR2 SASEGT. The CDR3 nucleotides read TGTGCCAGCAGTGAACCGGGACAGGGGACACCCCTCCACTTT. It encodes CASSEPGQGTPLHF.

This clonotype was seen many times. The chain combines TRBV2 with TRBJ2-1, with 7 bases matching TRBD2. Germline V gene sequence: CDR1 SNHLY, CDR2 FYNNEI. V gave up 4 bases and J gave up 8 bases; unmatched junction bases: 5. The CDR3 is 13 amino acids. The CDR3 nucleotides are TGTGCCAGCAGTGGGATAGCGGGTCATGAGCAGTTCTTC. Amino acid sequence: CASSGIAGHEQFF.

The chain has TRBV11-2 and TRBJ1-5; D perhaps matches TRBD1 (5 bases). This CDR3 comprises 17 residues. V lost 1 base to trimming and J lost 0 bases, with 13 bases between them. CDR1 and CDR2 (germline): SGHAT, FQNNGV. The CDR3 region is CASSLGLGPYSNQPQHF. CDR3 nucleotide sequence: TGTGCCAGCAGCTTAGGATTGGGGCCCTATAGCAATCAGCCCCAGCATTTT.

As regards this clonotype: A junction end diverges from the germline sequence, so it may reflect a read error. CDR3 protein: CSASTNQPHHF. CDR3 bases: TGCAGTGCTAGCACTAATCAGCCCCACCATTTT. The chain couples TRBV20-1 to TRBJ1-5; D is undetermined. This CDR3 comprises 11 residues. Germline V gene data show CDR1 as DFQATT and CDR2 as SNEGSKA (reference sequence).

V usage is TRBV20-1 and J usage is TRBJ2-1; 8 bases align to TRBD2. The CDR3 length is 15 residues. Germline V gene data show CDR1 as DFQATT and CDR2 as SNEGSKA (reference sequence). Trimming at V came to 0 bases and at J to 7 bases, leaving 8 bases not matched to a gene. CDR3 sequence: CSARDVGLVVNEQFF. The CDR3 DNA follows: TGCAGTGCTAGAGATGTGGGACTAGTCGTTAATGAGCAGTTCTTC.

The chain combines TRBV7-3 with TRBJ2-2; tentative D call: TRBD2 (5 bases). CDR1 SGHTA and CDR2 FQGTGA come from the germline V gene. The CDR3 has 16 residues. V was shortened by 2 bases and J by 1 base, with 11 bases between the two germline ends. Here the CDR3 DNA reads TGTGCCAGCAGCTTACACCGAGCGGAGAACACCGGGGAGCTGTTTTTT. Its translation is CASSLHRAENTGELFF.

The genes are TRBV6-2 or TRBV6-3 and TRBJ2-3, with a tentative D call TRBD1 (7 bases). V dropped 4 bases and J dropped 2 bases, with 16 bases sitting between them. Germline V lookup: CDR1 MNHEY, CDR2 SVGEGT. This CDR3 has 16 residues. CDR3 loop: CASSFPRGVVTDTQYF. The DNA of the CDR3 is TGTGCCAGCAGTTTCCCCAGGGGGGTGGTCACAGATACGCAGTATTTT.

This clonotype was counted a few times. The V and J genes are TRBV20-1 and TRBJ2-5; perhaps TRBD2 as D (6 bases). This CDR3 region has 14 residues. Trimming removed 0 bases from V and 5 bases from J, with 13 bases in between. From germline, CDR1 is DFQATT and CDR2 SNEGSKA (reference sequence). The chain's CDR3 is CSARDRTGLETQYF. CDR3 in DNA: TGCAGTGCTAGAGATCGTACGGGACTGGAGACCCAGTACTTC.

This clonotype has just a few counts. A read error is likely, as this CDR3 ends without the conserved phenylalanine or tryptophan. This sequence joins TRBV7-6 and TRBJ2-1; tentative D call: TRBD2 (5 bases). The germline CDR1 and CDR2 sequences are SGHVS and FNYEAQ. Trimming stripped 4 bases from V and 8 bases from J, with 15 bases between. CDR3 length: 14 amino acids. CDR3: CASSYSSSSDEQFL. Written as DNA, the CDR3 is TGTGCCAGCAGCTACTCCTCTAGTAGCGATGAGCAGTTCTTA.

This clonotype was observed many times. The chain carries TRBV27 and TRBJ1-1, with D unclear. V was pared by 3 bases and J by 3 bases, with 8 bases between. Per the germline V gene, CDR1 is MNHEY and CDR2 is SMNVEV (reference sequence). The CDR3 runs 13 residues. This CDR3 is CASSFGQHTEAFF. The CDR3 nucleotides read TGTGCCAGCAGTTTCGGGCAGCACACTGAAGCTTTCTTT.

This clonotype has at least ten counts. The rearrangement joins TRBV28 to TRBJ2-3, with 7 bases aligning to TRBD2. Germline lookup yields CDR1 MDHEN and CDR2 SYDVKM. V shed 8 bases, J shed 0 bases, and the junction held 5 bases outside the gene matches. The CDR3 totals 14 residues. The CDR3 loop is CASGGGFSTDTQYF. Written as DNA, the CDR3 is TGTGCCAGCGGCGGGGGATTTAGCACAGATACGCAGTATTTT.

This clonotype has ten or more counts. The gene calls are TRBV27 and TRBJ2-1, with 12 nucleotides matching TRBD2. The V segment lost 5 bases and the J segment 8 bases; nucleotides outside the gene matches: 10. Germline loops: CDR1 MNHEY, CDR2 SMNVEV (reference sequence). This CDR3 is built from 16 residues. CDR3 in DNA: TGTGCCAGCAGTCTAAACCTAGCGGGAGGGCGCGATGAGCAGTTCTTC. Its translation is CASSLNLAGGRDEQFF.

The sample holds many counts of this clonotype. J is TRBJ2-7 and V is TRBV28, with a weak D call TRBD1 (5 bases). The V gene lost 5 bases and the J gene lost 7 bases, with 15 bases spanning the gap. Germline loops: CDR1 MDHEN, CDR2 SYDVKM. This CDR3 comprises 13 residues. In nucleotides, the CDR3 is TGTGCCAGCAGTCTACCAGGGTGGAGAGAGCAGTACTTC. Translating gives CASSLPGWREQYF.

The chain employs TRBV15 and TRBJ2-7; D gene unclear. Germline V CDR1 and CDR2: LNHNV, YYDKDF (reference sequence). The CDR3 has 12 amino acids. Trimming removed 0 bases at V and 3 bases at J, with 3 bases between. CDR3 in amino acids: CATSRDVYEQYF. CDR3 DNA sequence: TGTGCCACCAGCAGAGATGTCTACGAGCAGTACTTC.

This clonotype was counted ten times or more. The chain links TRBV6-8 to TRBJ2-7; 7 bases fit TRBD1. The CDR3 sequence is 13 residues long. V trimming: 6 bases; J trimming: 4 bases; junction bases outside the gene matches: 6. Germline V gives CDR1 MNHGY, CDR2 SAAAGT. CDR3 region: CASRKDRTYEQYF. Written as DNA, the CDR3 is TGTGCCAGCAGAAAGGACAGGACGTACGAGCAGTACTTC.